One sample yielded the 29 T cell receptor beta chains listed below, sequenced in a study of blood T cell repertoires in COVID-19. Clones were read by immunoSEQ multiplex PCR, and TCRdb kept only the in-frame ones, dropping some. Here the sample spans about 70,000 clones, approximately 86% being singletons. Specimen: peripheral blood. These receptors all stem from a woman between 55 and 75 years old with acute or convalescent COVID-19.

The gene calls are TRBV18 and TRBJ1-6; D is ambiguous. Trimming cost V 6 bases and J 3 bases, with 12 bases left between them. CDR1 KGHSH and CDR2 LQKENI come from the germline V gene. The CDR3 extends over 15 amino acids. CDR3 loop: CASSPEGNYNSPLHF. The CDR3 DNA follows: TGTGCCAGCTCCCCCGAGGGCAACTATAATTCACCCCTCCACTTT.

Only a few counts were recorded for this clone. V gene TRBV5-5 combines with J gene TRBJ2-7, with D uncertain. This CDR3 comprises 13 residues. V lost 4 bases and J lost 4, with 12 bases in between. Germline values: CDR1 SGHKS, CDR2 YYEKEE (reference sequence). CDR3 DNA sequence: TGTGCCAGCAGCCCCGGGTCGGGTTACGAGCAGTACTTC. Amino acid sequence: CASSPGSGYEQYF.

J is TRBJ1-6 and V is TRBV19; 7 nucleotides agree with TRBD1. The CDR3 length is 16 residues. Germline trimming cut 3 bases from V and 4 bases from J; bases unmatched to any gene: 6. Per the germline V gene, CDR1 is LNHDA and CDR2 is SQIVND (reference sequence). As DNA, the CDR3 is TGTGCCAGTAGTATTCTTCCGGGACAGTATAATTCACCCCTCCACTTT. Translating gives CASSILPGQYNSPLHF.

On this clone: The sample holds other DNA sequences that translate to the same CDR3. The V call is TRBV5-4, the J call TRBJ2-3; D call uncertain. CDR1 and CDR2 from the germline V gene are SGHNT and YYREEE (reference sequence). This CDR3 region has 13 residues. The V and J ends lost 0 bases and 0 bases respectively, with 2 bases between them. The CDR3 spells CASSLVSTDTQYF. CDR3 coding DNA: TGTGCCAGCAGCTTGGTAAGCACAGATACGCAGTATTTT.

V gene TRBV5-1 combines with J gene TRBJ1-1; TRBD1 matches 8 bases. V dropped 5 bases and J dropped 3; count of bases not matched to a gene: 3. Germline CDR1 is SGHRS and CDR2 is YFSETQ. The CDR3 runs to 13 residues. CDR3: CASRTTGDTEAFF. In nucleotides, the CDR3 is TGCGCCAGCAGGACGACAGGGGACACTGAAGCTTTCTTT.

CDR3: CASSSGQGATSPYEQYF. CDR3 bases: TGTGCCAGCAGCTCGGGACAGGGGGCCACCTCTCCTTACGAGCAGTACTTC. The chain uses TRBV5-4 and TRBJ2-7; 12 positions match TRBD1. With V trimmed by 3 bases and J by 4 bases, 11 bases remained unmatched. This CDR3 has 17 amino acids. In germline, CDR1 is SGHNT, CDR2 YYREEE (reference sequence).

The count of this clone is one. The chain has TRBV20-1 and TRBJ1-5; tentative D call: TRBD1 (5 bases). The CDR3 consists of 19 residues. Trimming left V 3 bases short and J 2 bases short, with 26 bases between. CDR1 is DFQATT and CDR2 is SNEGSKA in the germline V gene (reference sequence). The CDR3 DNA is TGCAGTGCTAGTAGTCTTTACGAAGGGGCTGATCTGGGCAATCAGCCCCAGCATTTT. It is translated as CSASSLYEGADLGNQPQHF.

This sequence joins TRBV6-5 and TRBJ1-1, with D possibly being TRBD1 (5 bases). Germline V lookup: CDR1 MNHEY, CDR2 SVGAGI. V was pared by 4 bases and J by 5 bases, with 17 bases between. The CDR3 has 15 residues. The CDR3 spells CASSSRGGEGTEAFF. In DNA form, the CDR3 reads TGTGCCAGCAGTTCCCGGGGGGGAGAGGGTACTGAAGCTTTCTTT.

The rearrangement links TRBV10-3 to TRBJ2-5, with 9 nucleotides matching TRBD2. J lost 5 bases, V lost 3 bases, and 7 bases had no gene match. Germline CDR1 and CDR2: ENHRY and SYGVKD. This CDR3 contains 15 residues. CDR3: CAISDQLAGRETQYF. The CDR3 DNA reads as TGTGCCATCAGTGATCAGCTAGCGGGGCGGGAGACCCAGTACTTC.

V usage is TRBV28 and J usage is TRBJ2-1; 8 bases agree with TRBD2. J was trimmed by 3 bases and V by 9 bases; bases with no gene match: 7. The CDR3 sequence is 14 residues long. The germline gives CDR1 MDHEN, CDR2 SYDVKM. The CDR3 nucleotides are TGTGCCAGTTCGGGGGGGGCCATCTACAATGAGCAGTTCTTC. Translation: CASSGGAIYNEQFF.

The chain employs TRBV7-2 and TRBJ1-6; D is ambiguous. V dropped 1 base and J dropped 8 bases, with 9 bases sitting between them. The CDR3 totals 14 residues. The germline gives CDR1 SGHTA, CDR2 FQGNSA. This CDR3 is CASSLDVNYSPLHF. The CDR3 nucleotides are TGTGCCAGCAGCTTAGACGTGAACTATTCACCCCTCCACTTT.

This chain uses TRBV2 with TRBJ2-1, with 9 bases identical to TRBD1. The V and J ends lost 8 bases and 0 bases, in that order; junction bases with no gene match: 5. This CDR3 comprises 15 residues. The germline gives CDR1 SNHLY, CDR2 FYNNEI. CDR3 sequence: CASWTGASSYNEQFF. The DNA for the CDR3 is TGTGCCAGCTGGACAGGGGCTAGCTCCTACAATGAGCAGTTCTTC.

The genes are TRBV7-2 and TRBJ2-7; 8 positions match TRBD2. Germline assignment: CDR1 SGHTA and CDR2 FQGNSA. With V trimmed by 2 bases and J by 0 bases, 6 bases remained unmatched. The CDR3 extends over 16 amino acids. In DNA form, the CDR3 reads TGTGCCAGCAGCTTACGGATAGCGGGGAGCTCCTACGAGCAGTACTTC. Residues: CASSLRIAGSSYEQYF.

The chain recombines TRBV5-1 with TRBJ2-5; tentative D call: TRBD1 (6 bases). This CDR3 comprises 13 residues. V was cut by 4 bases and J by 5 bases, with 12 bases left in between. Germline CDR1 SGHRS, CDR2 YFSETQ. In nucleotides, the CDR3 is TGCGCCAGCAGCCAACAGGGATGGGAGACCCAGTACTTC. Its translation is CASSQQGWETQYF.

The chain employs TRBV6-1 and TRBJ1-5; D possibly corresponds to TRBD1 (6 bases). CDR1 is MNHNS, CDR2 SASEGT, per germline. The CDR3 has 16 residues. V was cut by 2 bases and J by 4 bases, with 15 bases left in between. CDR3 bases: TGTGCCAGCAGTGAATCTAACAGGGAGAGGAATCAGCCCCAGCATTTT. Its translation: CASSESNRERNQPQHF.

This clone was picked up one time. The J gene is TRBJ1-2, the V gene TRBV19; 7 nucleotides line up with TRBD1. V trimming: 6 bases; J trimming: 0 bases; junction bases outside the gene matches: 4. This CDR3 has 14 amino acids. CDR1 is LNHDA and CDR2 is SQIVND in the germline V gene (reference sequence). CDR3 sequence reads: CASRRDSTNYGYTF. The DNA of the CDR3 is TGTGCCAGTAGGAGGGACAGTACTAACTATGGCTACACCTTC.

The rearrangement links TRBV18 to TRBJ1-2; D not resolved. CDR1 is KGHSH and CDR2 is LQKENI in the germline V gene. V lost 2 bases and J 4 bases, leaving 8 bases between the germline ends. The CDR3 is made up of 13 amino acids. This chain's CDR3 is CASSPLPGYGYTF. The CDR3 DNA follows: TGTGCCAGCTCACCATTGCCGGGCTATGGCTACACCTTC. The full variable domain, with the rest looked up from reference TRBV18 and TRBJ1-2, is NAGVMQNPRHLVRRRGQEARLRCSPMKGHSHVYWYRQLPEEGLKFMVYLQKENIIDESGMPKERFSAEFPKEGPSILRIQQVVRGDSAAYFCASSPLPGYGYTFGSGTRLTVV.

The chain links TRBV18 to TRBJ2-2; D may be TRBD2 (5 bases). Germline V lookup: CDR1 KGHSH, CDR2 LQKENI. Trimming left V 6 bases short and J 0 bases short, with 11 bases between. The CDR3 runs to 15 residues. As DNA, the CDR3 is TGTGCCAGCTCCCCGAGGGTATCGAACACCGGGGAGCTGTTTTTT. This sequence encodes CASSPRVSNTGELFF.

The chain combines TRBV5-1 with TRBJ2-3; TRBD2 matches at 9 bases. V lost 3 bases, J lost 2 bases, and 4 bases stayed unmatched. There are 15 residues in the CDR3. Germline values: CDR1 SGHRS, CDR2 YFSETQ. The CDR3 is CASSSVAGATDTQYF. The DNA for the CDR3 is TGCGCCAGCAGCTCGGTAGCGGGGGCCACAGATACGCAGTATTTT.

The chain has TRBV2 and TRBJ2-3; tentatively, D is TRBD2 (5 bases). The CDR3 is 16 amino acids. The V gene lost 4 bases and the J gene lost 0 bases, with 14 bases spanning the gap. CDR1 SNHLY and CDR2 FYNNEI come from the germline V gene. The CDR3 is CASSAGLAPSTDTQYF. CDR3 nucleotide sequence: TGTGCCAGCAGTGCTGGGCTAGCTCCTAGCACAGATACGCAGTATTTT. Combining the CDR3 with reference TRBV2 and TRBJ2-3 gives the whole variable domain EPEVTQTPSHQVTQMGQEVILRCVPISNHLYFYWYRQILGQKVEFLVSFYNNEISEKSEIFDDQFSVERPDGSNFTLKIRSTKLEDSAMYFCASSAGLAPSTDTQYFGPGTRLTVL.

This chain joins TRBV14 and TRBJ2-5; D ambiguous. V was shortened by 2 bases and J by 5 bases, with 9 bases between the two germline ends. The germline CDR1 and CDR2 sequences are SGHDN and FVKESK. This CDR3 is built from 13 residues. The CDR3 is CASSQFQRETQYF. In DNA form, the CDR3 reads TGTGCCAGCAGCCAATTCCAGAGGGAGACCCAGTACTTC.

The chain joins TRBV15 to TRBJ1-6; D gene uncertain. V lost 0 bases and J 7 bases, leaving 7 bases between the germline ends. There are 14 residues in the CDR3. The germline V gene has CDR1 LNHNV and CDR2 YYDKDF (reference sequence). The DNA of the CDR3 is TGTGCCACCAGCAGAGATCCGAGAAATTCACCCCTCCACTTT. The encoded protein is CATSRDPRNSPLHF. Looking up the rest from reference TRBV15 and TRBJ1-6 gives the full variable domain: DAMVIQNPRYQVTQFGKPVTLSCSQTLNHNVMYWYQQKSSQAPKLLFHYYDKDFNNEADTPDNFQSRRPNTSFCFLDIRSPGLGDTAMYLCATSRDPRNSPLHFGNGTRLTVT.

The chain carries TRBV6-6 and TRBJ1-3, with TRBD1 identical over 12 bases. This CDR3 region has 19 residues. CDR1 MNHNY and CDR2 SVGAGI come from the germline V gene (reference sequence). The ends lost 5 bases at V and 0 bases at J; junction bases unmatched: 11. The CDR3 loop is CASSRARGQGANSGNTIYF. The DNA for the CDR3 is TGTGCCAGCAGTCGAGCTCGGGGACAGGGGGCTAACTCTGGAAACACCATATATTTT.

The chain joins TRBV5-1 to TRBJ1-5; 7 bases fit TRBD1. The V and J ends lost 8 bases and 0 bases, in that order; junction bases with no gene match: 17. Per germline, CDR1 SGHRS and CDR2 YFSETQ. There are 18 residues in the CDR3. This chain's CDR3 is CARGGADRTEYSNQPQHF. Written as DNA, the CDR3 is TGCGCCAGAGGGGGAGCGGACAGGACCGAGTATAGCAATCAGCCCCAGCATTTT.

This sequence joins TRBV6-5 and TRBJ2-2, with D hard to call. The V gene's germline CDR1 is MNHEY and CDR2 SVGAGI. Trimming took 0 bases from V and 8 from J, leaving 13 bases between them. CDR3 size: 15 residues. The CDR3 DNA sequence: TGTGCCAGCAGTTACTCTTCGGGTGGGTGGGGGGAGCTGTTTTTT. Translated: CASSYSSGGWGELFF.

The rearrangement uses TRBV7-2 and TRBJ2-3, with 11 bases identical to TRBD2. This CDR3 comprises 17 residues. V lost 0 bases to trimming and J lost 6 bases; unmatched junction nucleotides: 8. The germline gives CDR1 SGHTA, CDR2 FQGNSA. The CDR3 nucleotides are TGTGCCAGCAGCTTAGCCCTATTAGCGGGGGGGGCCGATACGCAGTATTTT. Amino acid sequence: CASSLALLAGGADTQYF.

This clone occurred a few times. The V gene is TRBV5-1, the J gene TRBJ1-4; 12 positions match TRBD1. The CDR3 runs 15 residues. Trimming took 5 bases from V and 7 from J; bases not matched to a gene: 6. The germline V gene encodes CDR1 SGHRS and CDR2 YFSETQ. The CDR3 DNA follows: TGCGCCAGCAGAACGGGACAGGGGGCCGGTGAAAAACTGTTTTTT. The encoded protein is CASRTGQGAGEKLFF.

The CDR3 region has the DNA TGTGCCAGCGCAGGGGGGTCCTATAATTCACCCCTCCACTTT. Translation: CASAGGSYNSPLHF. The rearrangement links TRBV2 to TRBJ1-6; 7 bases align to TRBD1. V was clipped by 8 bases and J by 1 base; unmatched bases: 2. The CDR3 spans 14 residues. The germline V gene has CDR1 SNHLY and CDR2 FYNNEI.

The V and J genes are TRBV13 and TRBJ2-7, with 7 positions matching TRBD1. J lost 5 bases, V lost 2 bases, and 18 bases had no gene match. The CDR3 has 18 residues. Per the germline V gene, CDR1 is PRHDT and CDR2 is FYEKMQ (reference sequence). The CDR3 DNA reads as TGTGCCAGCAGCTTAACGGCGCGAGACAGGGTATTTTTCGACGAGCAGTACTTC. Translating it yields CASSLTARDRVFFDEQYF. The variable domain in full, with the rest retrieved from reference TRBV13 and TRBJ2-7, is AAGVIQSPRHLIKEKRETATLKCYPIPRHDTVYWYQQGPGQDPQFLISFYEKMQSDKGSIPDRFSAQQFSDYHSELNMSSLELGDSALYFCASSLTARDRVFFDEQYFGPGTRLTVT.